The present T cell receptor beta chain was sequenced within a study of technical replicates of blood from several donors. Generated by immunoSEQ multiplex PCR, the TCRdb table keeps only in-frame clones and is missing some. Counted here are fewer than 80,000 clones, 65% to 90% occurring once; the ten biggest clones make up under 5.5%. Losses at the gene ends were 10 bases for V and 6 bases for J; bases not matched to a gene: 8. This CDR3 spans 15 amino acids. Germline V gene data show CDR1 as MNHEY and CDR2 as SVGAGI. The clonotype originates from a human donor in good health. Some clones in this sample may be carry-over from other donors' samples. Source material: PBMCs. J is TRBJ1-6 and V is TRBV6-5; 11 nucleotides match TRBD1. In DNA form, the CDR3 reads TGTGCCACCTCAGGACAGGGGGCATTTAATTCACCCCTCCACTTT. Protein sequence: CATSGQGAFNSPLHF.